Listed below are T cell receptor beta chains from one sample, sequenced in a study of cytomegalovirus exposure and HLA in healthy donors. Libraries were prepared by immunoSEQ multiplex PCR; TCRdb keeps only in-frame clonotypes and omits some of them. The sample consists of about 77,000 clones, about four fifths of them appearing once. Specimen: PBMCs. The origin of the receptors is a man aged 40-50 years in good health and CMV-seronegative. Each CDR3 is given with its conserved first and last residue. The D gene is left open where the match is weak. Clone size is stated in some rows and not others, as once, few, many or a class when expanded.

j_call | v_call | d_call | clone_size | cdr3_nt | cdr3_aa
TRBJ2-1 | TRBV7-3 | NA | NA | TGTGCCAGCAGCTTAGGGGGTGGGGGGGGCTCTAGCTCCTACAATGAGCAGTTCTTC | CASSLGGGGGSSSYNEQFF
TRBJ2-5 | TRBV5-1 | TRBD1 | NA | TGCGCCAGCAGCCCGCCAACAGGGGGACAAGAGACCCAGTACTTC | CASSPPTGGQETQYF
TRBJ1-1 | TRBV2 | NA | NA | TGTGCCCCCCTAGGGAGAGGGGGTGGGGTCACTGAAGCTTTCTTT | CAPLGRGGGVTEAFF
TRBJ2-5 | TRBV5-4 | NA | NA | TGTGCCAGCAGCTTGGACCCCCGGGAGACCCAGTACTTC | CASSLDPRETQYF
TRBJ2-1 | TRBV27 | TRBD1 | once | TGTGCCAGCAGTTTACTCCGGACAGGGATCTACAATGAGCAGTTCTTC | CASSLLRTGIYNEQFF
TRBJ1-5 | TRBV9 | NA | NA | TGTGCCAGCAGCGTAGAAGGACAGTCCAATCAGCCCCAGCATTTT | CASSVEGQSNQPQHF
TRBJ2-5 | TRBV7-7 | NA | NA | TGTGCTAGCAGCTCCCGGACTGCCGAAGAGACCCAGTACTTC | CASSSRTAEETQYF
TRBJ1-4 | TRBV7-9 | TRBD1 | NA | TGTGCCAGCAGCTTCAGGGGGCGTCCGCATGAAAAACTGTTTTTT | CASSFRGRPHEKLFF
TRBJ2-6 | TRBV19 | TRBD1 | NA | TGTGCCAGTAGTAAACGGGACAGGGACAAAACTGGGGCCAACGTCCTGACTTTC | CASSKRDRDKTGANVLTF
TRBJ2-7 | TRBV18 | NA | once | TGTGCCAGCTCATCTTGGACAGTAAACGAGCAGTACTTC | CASSSWTVNEQYF
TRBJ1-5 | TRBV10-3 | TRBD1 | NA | TGTGCCATCAGGGGACAGGGCGATCAGCCCCAGCATTTT | CAIRGQGDQPQHF
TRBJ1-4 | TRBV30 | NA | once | TGTGCCTGGACAGCCTCAGGTCGAAAACTGTTTTTT | CAWTASGRKLFF
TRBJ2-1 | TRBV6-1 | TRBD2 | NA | TGTGCCGCCCCGGGGGGACTAGCTGGCAATGAGCAGTTCTTC | CAAPGGLAGNEQFF
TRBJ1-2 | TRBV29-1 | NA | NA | TGCAGCTTTAAGGGGCAGAACTATGGCTACACCTTC | CSFKGQNYGYTF
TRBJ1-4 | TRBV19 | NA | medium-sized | TGTGCCAGTAGAGATCGAGGGTCCGGCGAAAAACTGTTTTTT | CASRDRGSGEKLFF
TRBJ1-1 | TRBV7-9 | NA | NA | TGTGCCAGCAGCTTAGGTACAGGAAACTTTCCGTTT | CASSLGTGNFPF
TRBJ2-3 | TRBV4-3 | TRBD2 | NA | TGCGCCAGCAGCCCAACTTTAGCGGGGGGACTCACAGATACGCAGTATTTT | CASSPTLAGGLTDTQYF
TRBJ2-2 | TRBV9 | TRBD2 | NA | TGTGCCAGCAGCGCTTCCTCTCTACCGCGTCGGACTAGCGTAAACACCGGGGAGCTGTTTTTT | CASSASSLPRRTSVNTGELFF